The 21 T cell receptor beta chains in this list originate from one sample, sequenced in a study of OX40 agonist ivuxolimab in advanced cancers. Clones were sequenced by immunoSEQ multiplex PCR, and TCRdb holds only the in-frame ones, with some missing. Of around 110,000 clones listed, about 94% are singletons. Here the sequenced sample was CD4+ or CD8+ T cells sorted from blood, taken in a trial of the OX40 agonist ivuxolimab. The source is an adult with an advanced solid tumor such as melanoma, head and neck, liver or kidney cancer.

V is TRBV19 and J is TRBJ2-7; D is unresolved. The CDR3 loop spans 11 amino acids. Germline CDR1 and CDR2: LNHDA and SQIVND (reference sequence). Trimming removed 10 bases from V and 4 bases from J, with 11 bases in between. CDR3 in DNA: TGTGCCACGAAGGAAAGGTACGAGCAGTACTTC. This translates into CATKERYEQYF.

The chain combines TRBV6-5 with TRBJ1-4; a possible D gene is TRBD1 (6 bases). Germline V gives CDR1 MNHEY, CDR2 SVGAGI. The CDR3 extends over 15 amino acids. V shed 6 bases and J shed 3 bases, with 14 bases lying between them. CDR3 bases: TGTGCCAGCAGAAAGAGGACAGCCCCTAATGAAAAACTGTTTTTT. It translates to CASRKRTAPNEKLFF.

The V gene is TRBV18, the J gene TRBJ2-6; 12 bases are a match to TRBD1. Germline V gives CDR1 KGHSH, CDR2 LQKENI. Germline trimming cut 1 base from V and 2 bases from J; bases unmatched to any gene: 3. The CDR3 is 18 residues long. CDR3 coding DNA: TGTGCCAGCTCACCACGGGGACAGGGGGCTACTGGGGCCAACGTCCTGACTTTC. Its protein product is CASSPRGQGATGANVLTF. The full variable domain, rest sourced from reference TRBV18 and TRBJ2-6, is NAGVMQNPRHLVRRRGQEARLRCSPMKGHSHVYWYRQLPEEGLKFMVYLQKENIIDESGMPKERFSAEFPKEGPSILRIQQVVRGDSAAYFCASSPRGQGATGANVLTFGAGSRLTVL.

The J gene is TRBJ1-2, the V gene TRBV7-9, with D unclear. V shed 0 bases and J shed 4 bases, with 3 bases lying between them. CDR3 length: 12 amino acids. Germline V CDR1 and CDR2: SEHNR, FQNEAQ (reference sequence). The chain's CDR3 is CASSLAGYGYTF. CDR3 DNA: TGTGCCAGCAGCTTAGCCGGCTATGGCTACACCTTC.

V and J are TRBV4-3 and TRBJ2-3; the D gene is possibly TRBD2 (6 bases). Trimming removed 0 bases at V and 2 bases at J, with 18 bases between. Germline V gene lookup returns CDR1 LGHNA and CDR2 YSLEER. CDR3 length equals 18 residues. The CDR3 reads CASSQDRVTAGITDTQYF. The CDR3 region has the DNA TGCGCCAGCAGCCAAGATAGGGTAACGGCGGGAATCACAGATACGCAGTATTTT.

The CDR3: CASRGLRSFTQYF. CDR3 nucleotide sequence: TGCGCCAGCAGGGGGTTGCGAAGTTTTACGCAGTACTTC. The V gene is TRBV5-1, the J gene TRBJ2-7; D is unresolved. V was trimmed by 5 bases and J by 9 bases, leaving 18 bases between them. From germline, CDR1 is SGHRS and CDR2 YFSETQ. This CDR3 is 13 amino acids long.

This CDR3 reads CASSSRGLLNTGELFF. In nucleotides, the CDR3 is TGTGCCAGCAGCTCACGGGGGCTTTTGAACACCGGGGAGCTGTTTTTT. The V and J genes are TRBV14 and TRBJ2-2; either TRBD1 or TRBD2 may fit D (6 bases each). Germline V gene data show CDR1 as SGHDN and CDR2 as FVKESK. This CDR3 contains 16 residues. Trimming took 5 bases from V and 1 from J, leaving 14 bases between them.

This chain links TRBV5-4 with TRBJ2-5; TRBD1 aligns across 8 bases. Germline CDR1 and CDR2: SGHNT and YYREEE (reference sequence). Losses at the gene ends were 7 bases for V and 5 bases for J; bases not matched to a gene: 10. This CDR3 comprises 14 residues. The CDR3 DNA follows: TGTGCCAGCGGAACCCAGGGGGCTGGTGAGACCCAGTACTTC. Translated, it gives CASGTQGAGETQYF.

The V call is TRBV14, the J call TRBJ1-5, with TRBD1 as a possible D gene (5 bases). This CDR3 has 14 residues. V shed 2 bases and J shed 0 bases, with 5 bases lying between them. Per the germline V gene, CDR1 is SGHDN and CDR2 is FVKESK. This chain's CDR3 is CASSQQGSNQPQHF. The CDR3 nucleotides are TGTGCCAGCAGCCAACAGGGTAGCAATCAGCCCCAGCATTTT. The variable domain in full, with the rest retrieved from reference TRBV14 and TRBJ1-5, is EAGVTQFPSHSVIEKGQTVTLRCDPISGHDNLYWYRRVMGKEIKFLLHFVKESKQDESGMPNNRFLAERTGGTYSTLKVQPAELEDSGVYFCASSQQGSNQPQHFGDGTRLSIL.

The chain recombines TRBV18 with TRBJ2-3; 10 bases are a match to TRBD2. Germline trimming cut 3 bases from V and 2 bases from J; bases unmatched to any gene: 8. Germline loops: CDR1 KGHSH, CDR2 LQKENI. CDR3 length equals 17 residues. CDR3 sequence: CASSPMRLAGNTDTQYF. CDR3 nucleotides: TGTGCCAGCTCACCTATGCGACTAGCGGGCAACACAGATACGCAGTATTTT.

This clone was counted only a few times. This specimen includes other DNA sequences encoding the same CDR3. The chain uses TRBV11-2 and TRBJ2-3; perhaps TRBD2 as D (5 bases). V was shortened by 5 bases and J by 3 bases, with 15 bases between the two germline ends. The CDR3 is 15 residues long. The germline gives CDR1 SGHAT, CDR2 FQNNGV. The CDR3: CASSLERSGTDTQYF. The CDR3 coding sequence is TGTGCCAGCAGCCTGGAGCGGTCGGGGACAGATACGCAGTATTTT.

The chain joins TRBV2 to TRBJ2-7, with TRBD1 matching 9 bases. Trimming at V came to 10 bases and at J to 4 bases, leaving 11 bases not matched to a gene. The CDR3 runs to 14 residues. Per the germline V gene, CDR1 is SNHLY and CDR2 is FYNNEI. The CDR3 DNA reads as TGTGCCACCGATGTCCGGGACAGGGTATACGAGCAGTACTTC. This gives the protein CATDVRDRVYEQYF.

The rearrangement links TRBV9 to TRBJ1-6; D ambiguous. Trimming removed 0 bases at V and 0 bases at J, with 7 bases between. The germline V gene has CDR1 SGDLS and CDR2 YYNGEE. This CDR3 comprises 16 residues. Here the CDR3 reads CASSVGSFSYNSPLHF. CDR3 coding DNA: TGTGCCAGCAGCGTAGGATCATTCTCCTATAATTCACCCCTCCACTTT.

The V and J genes are TRBV5-1 and TRBJ1-6; D unclear. The CDR3 is 14 amino acids. Trimming pared 5 bases from V and 10 bases from J, leaving 16 bases between. The V gene's germline CDR1 is SGHRS and CDR2 YFSETQ. CDR3 protein: CASSWELSYSPLHF. CDR3 in DNA: TGCGCCAGCAGTTGGGAACTGTCTTACTCACCCCTCCACTTT.

This chain joins TRBV5-4 and TRBJ2-5, with D perhaps TRBD1 or TRBD2 (5 bases each). V shed 4 bases and J shed 1 base, with 11 bases lying between them. In germline, CDR1 is SGHNT, CDR2 YYREEE (reference sequence). CDR3 length: 14 residues. The CDR3 is CASSPTGPQETQYF. The CDR3 DNA is TGTGCCAGCAGCCCAACGGGGCCCCAAGAGACCCAGTACTTC.

This clone is a singleton in its sample. V and J are TRBV5-4 and TRBJ2-1; either TRBD1 or TRBD2 may fit D (5 bases each). This CDR3 contains 16 residues. Germline CDR1 is SGHNT and CDR2 is YYREEE (reference sequence). V lost 4 bases to trimming and J lost 2 bases, with 16 bases between them. The CDR3: CASSLSRGFTYNEQFF. The CDR3 DNA reads as TGTGCCAGCAGCCTCTCGAGGGGTTTCACCTACAATGAGCAGTTCTTC.

This sequence joins TRBV11-2 and TRBJ2-7; the match to TRBD2 covers 8 bases. This CDR3 contains 17 residues. Germline loops: CDR1 SGHAT, CDR2 FQNNGV. V lost 0 bases, J lost 5 bases, and 12 bases stayed unmatched. The CDR3 protein is CASSLDWRGAGLDEQYF. Written as DNA, the CDR3 is TGTGCCAGCAGCTTAGATTGGCGGGGGGCAGGGTTGGACGAGCAGTACTTC.

The V call is TRBV28, the J call TRBJ2-7; 8 positions match TRBD2. The germline V gene has CDR1 MDHEN and CDR2 SYDVKM. CDR3 length: 14 residues. With 7 bases clipped from V and 0 bases from J, the junction kept 5 bases outside the gene matches. The CDR3 is CASIVAGSSYEQYF. CDR3 DNA: TGTGCCAGCATTGTAGCGGGGAGCTCCTACGAGCAGTACTTC.

The chain links TRBV5-1 to TRBJ2-5; 10 bases are shared with TRBD1. CDR3 length: 15 amino acids. Germline V CDR1 and CDR2: SGHRS, YFSETQ. The J segment lost 2 bases and the V segment lost 1 base, leaving 2 bases of the junction unmatched. The CDR3 nucleotides read TGCGCCAGCAGCTTGAAGGACAGGGGGCAAGAGACCCAGTACTTC. Translating gives CASSLKDRGQETQYF.

This CDR3 reads CASGQFSNSPLHF. CDR3 in DNA: TGTGCCAGCGGACAGTTCTCGAATTCACCCCTCCACTTT. The rearrangement links TRBV6-5 to TRBJ1-6; D might be TRBD1 (6 bases). The CDR3 extends over 13 amino acids. The germline gives CDR1 MNHEY, CDR2 SVGAGI. Deletions cut 8 bases from V and 7 bases from J, with 12 bases between.

The genes are TRBV9 and TRBJ1-6, with no clear D. The V end lost 4 bases, the J end lost 7 bases, and 15 bases lay between the germline ends. This CDR3 comprises 15 residues. The V gene's germline CDR1 is SGDLS and CDR2 YYNGEE. CDR3 loop: CASSPREGGNSPLHF. CDR3 DNA: TGTGCCAGCAGCCCCCGGGAGGGAGGGAATTCACCCCTCCACTTT.